A selection of T cell receptor beta chains follows, all from one sample in a study of blood T cells in healthy people across ages. TCRdb independently ran MiXCR on the 5' RACE reads; one entry per CDR3 protein. The data hold about 670,000 distinct CDR3 sequences, with over 40% observed a single time. Source material: blood. The source is a woman aged 80 or over in good health. Each CDR3 is given with its conserved first and last residue. Each record gives: D gene, V gene, J gene, clone size, CDR3 DNA, CDR3 protein. A D gene is named only where the DNA matches it firmly. Size values are once, few and many counts, or a class for expanded clones, and some rows have none.

NA	TRBV2	TRBJ1-1	few	TGTGCCAGCAGTGGGCAGGGGAACACTGAAGATTTCTTT	CASSGQGNTEDFF
NA	TRBV7-2	TRBJ1-4	many	TGTGCCAGCAGCTTAGGGCAGGGAGGGGAAAAACTGTTTTTT	CASSLGQGGEKLFF
NA	TRBV2	TRBJ1-6	NA	TGTGCCAGCAGCTCAGGCAATAATTCACCCCTCCACTTT	CASSSGNNSPLHF
NA	TRBV3-1	TRBJ1-6	few	TGTGCCAGCAGCGTACAAGGGAATAATTCACCCCCCCACTTT	CASSVQGNNSPPHF
NA	TRBV4-3	TRBJ1-4	NA	TGCGCCAGCAGCCACAGGAGTAATGAAAAACTGTTTTTT	CASSHRSNEKLFF
TRBD1	TRBV12-3/TRBV12-4	TRBJ2-5	many	TGTGCCAGCAGCGCAGGACAGGGATTAGGGCAGTACTTC	CASSAGQGLGQYF
NA	TRBV2	TRBJ1-5	few	TGTGCCAGCAGTACGGACTGGGGAAATCAGCCCCAGCATTTT	CASSTDWGNQPQHF
NA	TRBV6-5	TRBJ1-5	many	TGTGCCAGCAGTGACGGGGGAAATCAGCCCCAGCATTTT	CASSDGGNQPQHF
NA	TRBV27	TRBJ2-7	many	TGTGCCAGCAGTTTGAGGGTCCAACAGACCTACGAGCAGTACTTC	CASSLRVQQTYEQYF
TRBD1	TRBV7-9	TRBJ2-7	many	TGTGCCAGCAGCTTAGTATCCGGACAGGGGCCCTACGAGCAGTACTTC	CASSLVSGQGPYEQYF
TRBD2	TRBV4-2	TRBJ2-3	NA	TGTGCCAGCAGCCAAGAATCCGGGACTAGCGCAGATAATACGCAGTATTTT	CASSQESGTSADNTQYF
TRBD2	TRBV6-1	TRBJ2-2	few	TGTGCCAGTGCAAGACTAGCGGGAGAAATAACCGGGGAGCTGTTTTTT	CASARLAGEITGELFF
NA	TRBV5-5	TRBJ2-1	NA	TGTGCCAGCAGCTTGCCCGGGGCGCTTACCTACAATGAGCAGTTCTTC	CASSLPGALTYNEQFF
TRBD1	TRBV7-8	TRBJ2-5	many	TGTGCCAGCAGCTTAGGTGTCAGGGGGCGCTTGGAGACCCAGTACTTC	CASSLGVRGRLETQYF
NA	TRBV4-1	TRBJ2-1	NA	TGCGCCAGCAGCCACCTCCGGGACAATGAGCAGTTCTTC	CASSHLRDNEQFF
NA	TRBV27	TRBJ2-4	NA	TGTGCCAGTTGTGCCTTAGCCAAAAACATTCAGTACTTC	CASCALAKNIQYF
NA	TRBV5-1	TRBJ2-2	once	TGCGCCAGCAGTCTTGTTTTCGAGGAGCCGTTTTTT	CASSLVFEEPFF
TRBD1	TRBV7-2	TRBJ2-1	few	TGTGCCAGCACACCGGGACAGGGGAACGATGAGCAGTTCTTC	CASTPGQGNDEQFF
TRBD1	TRBV5-1	TRBJ1-2	many	TGCGCCAGCAGCATAACCGGGACAGGAGGAGGTATAGGCTATGGCTACACCTTC	CASSITGTGGGIGYGYTF
NA	TRBV12-3/TRBV12-4	TRBJ1-1	NA	TGTGCCAGCCGGTTGGGAGGGAACACTGAAGCTTTCTTT	CASRLGGNTEAFF
NA	TRBV25-1	TRBJ2-7	NA	TGTGCCAGCAGTGAATTCGACAGACCCTACGAGCAGTACTTC	CASSEFDRPYEQYF
NA	TRBV9	TRBJ2-2	NA	TGTGCCAGCAGCGCCGAAAATGACGGGGAGCTGTTTTTT	CASSAENDGELFF
NA	TRBV14	TRBJ2-1	few	TGTGCCACCTCGGGACCGTCGGGCAATGAGCAGTTCTTC	CATSGPSGNEQFF